The 19 T cell receptor beta chains in this list originate from one sample, sequenced in a study of early T cells in non-severe SARS-CoV-2 infection (dated by TCRdb to the early 2020s). Library method: 5' RACE. The instrument given in TCRdb is NextSeq 500. TCRdb's own reprocessing of the public reads used fastp at Q25 and MiXCR and kept productive beta chains. Every entry covers one CDR3 protein and lists the most common genes and DNA from its rows. Present in this sample are about 60,000 distinct CDR3 sequences, roughly 5.9% of which were seen just once. The ten largest clones represent about 6.8% of the sample. The sequencing sample was made of whole blood. Receptor source: an adult who was a healthcare worker with PCR-confirmed SARS-CoV-2 infection or an uninfected control (not recorded which).

The chain couples TRBV9 to TRBJ2-1; 7 bases map to TRBD2. From germline, CDR1 is SGDLS and CDR2 YYNGEE. V lost 2 bases to trimming and J lost 3 bases; unmatched junction nucleotides: 5. The CDR3 runs to 15 residues. CDR3 nucleotides: TGTGCCAGCAGCGTCGTAGCGGGCGACTACAATGAGCAGTTCTTC. This translates into CASSVVAGDYNEQFF.

The chain carries TRBV30 and TRBJ2-7; D gene unclear. The V gene lost 4 bases and the J gene lost 0 bases, with 4 bases spanning the gap. Germline V gene lookup returns CDR1 GTSNPN and CDR2 SVGIG (reference sequence). This CDR3 contains 11 residues. CDR3 DNA: TGTGCCTGGACAATCTCCTACGAGCAGTACTTC. Translation: CAWTISYEQYF.

This clonotype was observed many times. V gene TRBV4-3 combines with J gene TRBJ1-1; perhaps TRBD1 as D (5 bases). The V end lost 0 bases, the J end lost 3 bases, and 11 bases lay between the germline ends. This CDR3 region has 15 residues. The germline V gene encodes CDR1 LGHNA and CDR2 YSLEER. The CDR3 DNA follows: TGCGCCAGCAGCCAAGATCTCAGGGTTCACACTGAAGCTTTCTTT. Translation gives CASSQDLRVHTEAFF.

This clonotype was seen ten or more times. The genes are TRBV6-1 and TRBJ1-1; a weak D match, TRBD1 (6 bases). Germline CDR1 and CDR2: MNHNS and SASEGT. Trimming took 6 bases from V and 11 from J, leaving 16 bases between them. The CDR3 has 12 residues. The CDR3 nucleotides read TGTGCCAGCAGCCCCAAAGGGGGGGCTGCTTTCTTT. Protein sequence: CASSPKGGAAFF.

There are many counts of this clonotype. The chain joins TRBV12-3 or TRBV12-4 to TRBJ2-1, with no clear D. The CDR3 has 15 amino acids. Trimming cost V 5 bases and J 8 bases, with 19 bases left between them. Here the CDR3 reads CASSPSGPPVDEQFF. The CDR3 DNA reads TGTGCCAGCAGTCCCTCCGGGCCGCCAGTAGATGAGCAGTTCTTC.

This clonotype has a count of ten or more. V gene TRBV12-3 or TRBV12-4 combines with J gene TRBJ2-6; 7 bases map to TRBD1. Trimming cost V 1 base and J 0 bases; bases outside gene matches: 3. This CDR3 contains 17 residues. CDR3 region: CASSLGQGRSGANVLTF. The CDR3 DNA reads as TGTGCCAGCAGTTTAGGACAGGGCCGCTCTGGGGCCAACGTCCTGACTTTC.

This clonotype was counted only a few times. The rearrangement joins TRBV2 to TRBJ2-2; possible D gene TRBD1, 5 bases. The V gene's germline CDR1 is SNHLY and CDR2 FYNNEI. The CDR3 covers 14 residues. Trimming left V 4 bases short and J 6 bases short, with 12 bases between. The CDR3 loop reads CASSAEGVAGELFF. CDR3 nucleotide sequence: TGTGCCAGCAGTGCCGAAGGGGTGGCCGGGGAGCTGTTTTTT.

This clonotype was seen at least ten times. This chain uses TRBV5-5 with TRBJ1-6; D gene ambiguous. V was cut by 0 bases and J by 5 bases, with 12 bases left in between. This CDR3 is 16 amino acids long. Germline CDR1 is SGHKS and CDR2 is YYEKEE (reference sequence). The CDR3 DNA reads TGTGCCAGCAGCTTGGTAATCTCTAAAAATAATTCACCCCTCCACTTT. It translates to CASSLVISKNNSPLHF.

This clonotype was observed at least ten times. The V call is TRBV30, the J call TRBJ1-5; TRBD1 matches 7 bases. Germline V gene data show CDR1 as GTSNPN and CDR2 as SVGIG (reference sequence). V was clipped by 3 bases and J by 2 bases; unmatched bases: 7. The CDR3 covers 15 residues. The CDR3 is CAWRSWDSRNQPQHF. The DNA for the CDR3 is TGTGCCTGGAGGTCATGGGACAGCCGCAATCAGCCCCAGCATTTT.

This rearrangement joins TRBV7-9 to TRBJ1-1, with 7 positions matching TRBD1. Germline CDR1 and CDR2: SEHNR and FQNEAQ (reference sequence). This CDR3 has 11 residues. V dropped 5 bases and J dropped 9; count of bases not matched to a gene: 3. CDR3 in DNA: TGTGCCAGCAGCCCGGGACAGAAAGCTTTCTTT. Its translation is CASSPGQKAFF.

This clonotype has ten or more counts. V and J are TRBV7-2 and TRBJ1-2; D unresolved. There are 14 residues in the CDR3. Germline-derived CDR1 and CDR2 are SGHTA and FQGNSA. V lost 1 base and J lost 6, with 12 bases in between. CDR3 sequence: CASSLGRDRDGYTF. The CDR3 nucleotides are TGTGCCAGCAGCTTAGGTAGAGACCGAGATGGCTACACCTTC.

This clonotype was found many times. The CDR3 DNA sequence: TGTGCCAGCATGGGAGGGGGCCGGGAGACCCAGTACTTC. Encoded protein: CASMGGGRETQYF. The chain couples TRBV2 to TRBJ2-5; either TRBD1 or TRBD2 may supply D (7 bases each). Trimming pared 7 bases from V and 5 bases from J, leaving 14 bases between. Germline assignment: CDR1 SNHLY and CDR2 FYNNEI. The length of the CDR3 is 13 residues.

This clonotype was picked up a small number of times. V and J are TRBV2 and TRBJ1-1; D uncertain. This CDR3 has 13 residues. V was cut by 11 bases and J by 1 base, with 14 bases left in between. CDR1 and CDR2 from the germline V gene are SNHLY and FYNNEI. The CDR3 coding sequence is TGTGCCGTAACAAGGTCGGCGAACACTGAAGCTTTCTTT. It specifies CAVTRSANTEAFF.

As regards this clonotype: Being one base from a much bigger clone, this may be a read error. This chain uses TRBV27 with TRBJ2-1; 10 nucleotides match TRBD2. Trimming removed 5 bases from V and 5 bases from J; junction bases left unmatched: 9. CDR3 length: 16 residues. Germline loops: CDR1 MNHEY, CDR2 SMNVEV (reference sequence). The CDR3: CASSVIAGGSHNEQFF. CDR3 sequence (DNA): TGTGCCAGCAGTGTAATAGCGGGGGGATCCCACAATGAGCAGTTCTTC.

This chain uses TRBV5-1 with TRBJ1-1; D gene uncertain. Per the germline V gene, CDR1 is SGHRS and CDR2 is YFSETQ. The CDR3 is 11 amino acids. The V end was cut by 4 bases, the J end by 3 bases, with 4 bases between. CDR3 bases: TGCGCCAGCAGCGACCACACTGAAGCTTTCTTT. It yields the protein CASSDHTEAFF. The full variable domain, in which reference TRBV5-1 and TRBJ1-1 provide the parts outside the CDR3, is KAGVTQTPRYLIKTRGQQVTLSCSPISGHRSVSWYQQTPGQGLQFLFEYFSETQRNKGNFPGRFSGRQFSNSRSEMNVSTLELGDSALYLCASSDHTEAFFGQGTRLTVV.

V gene TRBV6-6 combines with J gene TRBJ2-7; D may correspond to TRBD1 or TRBD2 (5 bases each). The V and J ends lost 2 bases and 0 bases respectively, with 8 bases between them. The CDR3 length is 14 residues. Germline-derived CDR1 and CDR2 are MNHNY and SVGAGI (reference sequence). The CDR3 protein is CASSYAGSSYEQYF. CDR3 sequence (DNA): TGTGCCAGCAGTTACGCAGGGAGCTCCTACGAGCAGTACTTC.

This clonotype has at least ten counts. V usage is TRBV6-6 and J usage is TRBJ2-6, with D unresolved. V was pared by 2 bases and J by 0 bases, with 5 bases between. The CDR3 extends over 15 amino acids. Germline assignment: CDR1 MNHNY and CDR2 SVGAGI (reference sequence). CDR3 in DNA: TGTGCCAGCAGTTACAGGGCCTCTGGGGCCAACGTCCTGACTTTC. Translated, it gives CASSYRASGANVLTF.

At least ten counts were recorded for this clonotype. The CDR3 is CSARRDVDREQYF. The CDR3 nucleotides read TGCAGTGCTAGACGGGACGTGGATAGGGAGCAGTACTTC. V usage is TRBV20-1 and J usage is TRBJ2-7; possibly TRBD1 or TRBD2 for D (5 bases each). This CDR3 spans 13 amino acids. Trimming took off 2 bases at V and 7 bases at J, with 15 bases between the two ends. Germline V gene lookup returns CDR1 DFQATT and CDR2 SNEGSKA (reference sequence).

This clonotype has a count of ten or more. A much larger clonotype is one base distant, so this may be a read error. J is TRBJ1-5 and V is TRBV6-4; a possible D gene is TRBD1 (5 bases). This CDR3 is 13 amino acids long. V was trimmed by 6 bases and J by 3 bases, leaving 9 bases between them. Per the germline V gene, CDR1 is MRHNA and CDR2 is SNTAGT. CDR3 in DNA: TGTGCCAGCAGCAGGGATAACAATCAGCCCCAGCATTTT. The encoded protein is CASSRDNNQPQHF.